This section outlines one TCR beta chain sequence together with its context. The junction departs from the called germline gene at one end, perhaps through a read error. From germline, CDR1 is SGHNT and CDR2 YYREEE (reference sequence). This CDR3 contains 14 residues. These data come from a study of control samples from healthy donors and cancer patients. Measured with immunoSEQ multiplex PCR; TCRdb has only the in-frame clones, and not every one. The sample yields about 160,000 clones, approximately 93% seen once. The sequence was collected from a woman aged 40 to 50 in good health. The J gene is TRBJ2-1, the V gene TRBV5-4; 9 nucleotides agree with TRBD2. Material: blood. CDR3: CASSLAGGVNEQFF. The DNA for the CDR3 is TGTGCCAGCAGTTTGGCGGGAGGGGTAAATGAGCAGTTCTTC.